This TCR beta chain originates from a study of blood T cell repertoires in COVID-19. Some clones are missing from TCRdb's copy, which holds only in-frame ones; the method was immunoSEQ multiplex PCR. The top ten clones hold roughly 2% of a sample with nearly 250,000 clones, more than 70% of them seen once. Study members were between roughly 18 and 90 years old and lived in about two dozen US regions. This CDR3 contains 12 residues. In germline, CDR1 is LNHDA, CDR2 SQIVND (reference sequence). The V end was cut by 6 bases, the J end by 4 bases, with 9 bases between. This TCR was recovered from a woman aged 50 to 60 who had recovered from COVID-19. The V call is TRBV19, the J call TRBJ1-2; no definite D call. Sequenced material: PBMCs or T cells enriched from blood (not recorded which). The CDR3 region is CASSDTLYGYTF. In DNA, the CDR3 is TGTGCCAGTAGCGACACCCTCTATGGCTACACCTTC.